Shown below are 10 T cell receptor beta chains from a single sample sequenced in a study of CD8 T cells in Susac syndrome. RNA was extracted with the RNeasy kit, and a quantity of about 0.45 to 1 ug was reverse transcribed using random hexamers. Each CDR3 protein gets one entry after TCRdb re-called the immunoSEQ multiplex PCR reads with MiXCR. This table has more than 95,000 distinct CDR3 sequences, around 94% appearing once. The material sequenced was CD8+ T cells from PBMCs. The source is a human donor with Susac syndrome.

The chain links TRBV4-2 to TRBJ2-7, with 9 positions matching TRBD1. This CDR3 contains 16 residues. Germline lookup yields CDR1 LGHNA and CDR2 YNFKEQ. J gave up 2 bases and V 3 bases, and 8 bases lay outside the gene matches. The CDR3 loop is CASSHRPGTGTYEQYF. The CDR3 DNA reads TGTGCCAGCAGCCACAGACCCGGGACAGGGACCTACGAGCAGTACTTC.

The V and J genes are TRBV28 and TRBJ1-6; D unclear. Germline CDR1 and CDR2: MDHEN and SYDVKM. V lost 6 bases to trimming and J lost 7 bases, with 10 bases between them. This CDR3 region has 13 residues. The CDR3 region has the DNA TGTGCCAGCAGCCAGAACTTCAATTCACCCCTCCACTTT. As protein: CASSQNFNSPLHF.

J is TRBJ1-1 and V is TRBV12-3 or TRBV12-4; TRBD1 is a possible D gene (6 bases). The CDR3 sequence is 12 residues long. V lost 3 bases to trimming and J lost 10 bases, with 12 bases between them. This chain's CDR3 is CASSFGQTGAFF. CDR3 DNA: TGTGCCAGCAGTTTCGGACAGACGGGAGCTTTCTTT.

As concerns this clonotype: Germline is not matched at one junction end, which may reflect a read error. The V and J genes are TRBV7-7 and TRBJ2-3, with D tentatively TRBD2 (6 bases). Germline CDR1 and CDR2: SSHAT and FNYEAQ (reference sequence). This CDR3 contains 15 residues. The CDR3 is CASTPVPGGTDTQYF. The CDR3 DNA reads TGTGCTAGCACTCCCGTACCGGGAGGCACAGATACGCAGTATTTT.

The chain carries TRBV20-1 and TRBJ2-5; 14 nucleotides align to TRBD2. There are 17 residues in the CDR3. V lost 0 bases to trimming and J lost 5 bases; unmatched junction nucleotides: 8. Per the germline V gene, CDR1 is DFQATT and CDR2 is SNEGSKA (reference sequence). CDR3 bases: TGCAGTGCTAGAGATCGGGGACTAGCGGGAGTGCGGGAGACCCAGTACTTC. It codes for CSARDRGLAGVRETQYF.

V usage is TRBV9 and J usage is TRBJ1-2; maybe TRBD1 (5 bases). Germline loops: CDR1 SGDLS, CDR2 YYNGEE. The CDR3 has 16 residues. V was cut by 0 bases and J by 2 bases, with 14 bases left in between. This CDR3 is CASSVGTQTFNYGYTF. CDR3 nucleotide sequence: TGTGCCAGCAGCGTAGGGACACAAACGTTCAACTATGGCTACACCTTC.

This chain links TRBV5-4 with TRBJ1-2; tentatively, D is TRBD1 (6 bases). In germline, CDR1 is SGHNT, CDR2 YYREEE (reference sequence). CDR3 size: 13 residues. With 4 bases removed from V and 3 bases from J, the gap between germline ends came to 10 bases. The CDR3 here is CASSNGQYYGYTF. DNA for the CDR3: TGTGCCAGCAGCAACGGACAGTACTATGGCTACACCTTC.

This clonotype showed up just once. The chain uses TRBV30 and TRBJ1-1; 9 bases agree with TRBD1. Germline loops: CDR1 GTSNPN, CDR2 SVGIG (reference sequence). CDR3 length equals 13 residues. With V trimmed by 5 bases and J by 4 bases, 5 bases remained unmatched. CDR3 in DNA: TGTGCCTGGGGGCAGACAGGGGGCACTGAAGCTTTCTTT. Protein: CAWGQTGGTEAFF.

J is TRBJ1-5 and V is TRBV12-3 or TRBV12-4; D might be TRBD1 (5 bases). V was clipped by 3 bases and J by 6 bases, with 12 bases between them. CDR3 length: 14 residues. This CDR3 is CASSFSGGSQPQHF. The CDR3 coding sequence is TGTGCCAGCAGTTTTAGTGGGGGAAGTCAGCCCCAGCATTTT.

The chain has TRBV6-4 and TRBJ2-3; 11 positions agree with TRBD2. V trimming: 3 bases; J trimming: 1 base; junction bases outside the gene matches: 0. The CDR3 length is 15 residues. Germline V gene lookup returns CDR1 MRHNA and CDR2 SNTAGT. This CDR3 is CASSETSGGTDTQYF. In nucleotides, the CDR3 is TGTGCCAGCAGTGAGACTAGCGGGGGCACAGATACGCAGTATTTT.